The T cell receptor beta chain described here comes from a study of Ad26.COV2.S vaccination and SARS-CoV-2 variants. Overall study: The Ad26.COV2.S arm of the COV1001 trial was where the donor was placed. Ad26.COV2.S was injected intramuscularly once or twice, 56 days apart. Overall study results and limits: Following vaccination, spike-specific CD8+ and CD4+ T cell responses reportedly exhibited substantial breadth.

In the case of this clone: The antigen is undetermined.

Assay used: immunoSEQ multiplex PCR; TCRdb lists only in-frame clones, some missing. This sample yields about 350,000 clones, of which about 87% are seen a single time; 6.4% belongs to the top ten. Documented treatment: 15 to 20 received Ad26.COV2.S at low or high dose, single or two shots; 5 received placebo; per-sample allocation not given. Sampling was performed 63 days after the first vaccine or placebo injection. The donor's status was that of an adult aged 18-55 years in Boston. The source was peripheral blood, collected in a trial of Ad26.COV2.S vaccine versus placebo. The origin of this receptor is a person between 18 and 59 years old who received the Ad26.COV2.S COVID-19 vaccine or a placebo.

The CDR3 is CASSEPGQGPGYTF. In nucleotides, the CDR3 is TGTGCCAGCAGTGAGCCGGGACAGGGACCCGGCTACACCTTC. The rearrangement uses TRBV6-1 and TRBJ1-2, with TRBD1 matching over 9 bases. The CDR3 covers 14 residues. V lost 3 bases and J lost 8; bases outside the gene matches: 7. Germline assignment: CDR1 MNHNS and CDR2 SASEGT.